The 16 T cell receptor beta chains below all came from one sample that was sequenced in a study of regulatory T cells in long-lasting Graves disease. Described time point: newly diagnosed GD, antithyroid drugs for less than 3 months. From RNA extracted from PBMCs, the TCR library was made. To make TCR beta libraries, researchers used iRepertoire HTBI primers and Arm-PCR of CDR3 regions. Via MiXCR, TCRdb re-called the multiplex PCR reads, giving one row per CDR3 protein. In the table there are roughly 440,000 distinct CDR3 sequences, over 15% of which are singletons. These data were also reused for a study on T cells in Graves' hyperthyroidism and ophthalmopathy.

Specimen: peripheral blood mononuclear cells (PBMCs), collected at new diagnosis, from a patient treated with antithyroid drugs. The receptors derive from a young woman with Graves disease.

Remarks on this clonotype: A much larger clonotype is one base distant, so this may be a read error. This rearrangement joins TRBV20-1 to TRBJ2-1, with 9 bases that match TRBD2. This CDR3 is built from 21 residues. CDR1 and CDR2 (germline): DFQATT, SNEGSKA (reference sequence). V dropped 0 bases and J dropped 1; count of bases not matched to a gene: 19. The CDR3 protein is CSARDFSLQPLAGLSYNEQFF. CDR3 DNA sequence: TGCAGTGCTAGAGATTTTTCCCTTCAACCTCTAGCGGGACTTTCCTACAATGAGCAGTTCTTC.

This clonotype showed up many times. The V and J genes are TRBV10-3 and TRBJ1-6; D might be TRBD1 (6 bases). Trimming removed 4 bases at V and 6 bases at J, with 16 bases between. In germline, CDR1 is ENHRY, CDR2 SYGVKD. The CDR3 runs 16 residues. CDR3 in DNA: TGTGCCATCAGTGGAACGAACAGGGTAGTTAATTCACCCCTCCACTTT. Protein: CAISGTNRVVNSPLHF.

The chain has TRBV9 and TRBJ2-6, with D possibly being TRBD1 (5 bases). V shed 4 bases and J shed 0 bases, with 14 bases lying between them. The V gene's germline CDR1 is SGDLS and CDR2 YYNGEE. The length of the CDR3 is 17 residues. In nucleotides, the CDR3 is TGTGCCAGCAGCACACCCAGGGTTCCCTCTGGGGCCAACGTCCTGACTTTC. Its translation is CASSTPRVPSGANVLTF. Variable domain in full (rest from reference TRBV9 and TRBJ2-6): DSGVTQTPKHLITATGQRVTLRCSPRSGDLSVYWYQQSLDQGLQFLIQYYNGEERAKGNILERFSAQQFPDLHSELNLSSLELGDSALYFCASSTPRVPSGANVLTFGAGSRLTVL.

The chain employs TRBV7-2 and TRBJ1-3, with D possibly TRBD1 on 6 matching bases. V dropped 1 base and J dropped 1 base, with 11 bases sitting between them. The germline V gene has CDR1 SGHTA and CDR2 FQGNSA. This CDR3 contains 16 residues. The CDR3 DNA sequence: TGTGCCAGCAGCTTAGTAGGTCAGGGGTCTGGAAACACCATATATTTT. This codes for CASSLVGQGSGNTIYF.

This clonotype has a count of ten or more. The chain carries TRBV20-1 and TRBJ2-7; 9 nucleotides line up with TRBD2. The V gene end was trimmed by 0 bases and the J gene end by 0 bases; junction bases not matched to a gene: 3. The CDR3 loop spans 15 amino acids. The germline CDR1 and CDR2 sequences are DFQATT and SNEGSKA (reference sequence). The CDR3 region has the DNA TGCAGTGCTAGAGAAGCTAGCGGGACCTCCTACGAGCAGTACTTC. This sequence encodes CSAREASGTSYEQYF.

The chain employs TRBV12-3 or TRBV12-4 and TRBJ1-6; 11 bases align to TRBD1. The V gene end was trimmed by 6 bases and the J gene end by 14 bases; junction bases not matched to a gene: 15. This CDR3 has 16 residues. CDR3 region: CASRPPPGQGEVTLHF. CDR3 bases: TGTGCCAGCAGACCCCCCCCGGGACAGGGGGAGGTCACCCTCCACTTT.

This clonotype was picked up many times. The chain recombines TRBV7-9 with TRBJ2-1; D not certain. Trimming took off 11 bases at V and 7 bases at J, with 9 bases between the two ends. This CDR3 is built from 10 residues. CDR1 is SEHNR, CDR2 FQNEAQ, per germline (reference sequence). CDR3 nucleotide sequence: TGTGCCCCCGACCCTAATGAGCAGTTCTTC. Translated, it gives CAPDPNEQFF.

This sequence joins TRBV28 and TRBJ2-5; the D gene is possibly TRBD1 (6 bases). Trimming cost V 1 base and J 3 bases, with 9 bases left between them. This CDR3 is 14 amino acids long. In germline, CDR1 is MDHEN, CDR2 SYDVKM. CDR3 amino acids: CASSLSPGEETQYF. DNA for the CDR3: TGTGCCAGCAGTTTATCGCCAGGGGAAGAGACCCAGTACTTC. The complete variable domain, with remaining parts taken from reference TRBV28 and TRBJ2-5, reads DVKVTQSSRYLVKRTGEKVFLECVQDMDHENMFWYRQDPGLGLRLIYFSYDVKMKEKGDIPEGYSVSREKKERFSLILESASTNQTSMYLCASSLSPGEETQYFGPGTRLLVL.

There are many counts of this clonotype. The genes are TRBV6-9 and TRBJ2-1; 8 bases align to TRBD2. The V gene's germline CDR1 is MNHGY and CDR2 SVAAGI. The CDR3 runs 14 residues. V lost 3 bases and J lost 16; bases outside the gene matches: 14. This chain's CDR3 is CASSYEGSGVQFFF. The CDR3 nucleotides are TGTGCCAGCAGTTACGAAGGTAGCGGGGTGCAATTTTTCTTC.

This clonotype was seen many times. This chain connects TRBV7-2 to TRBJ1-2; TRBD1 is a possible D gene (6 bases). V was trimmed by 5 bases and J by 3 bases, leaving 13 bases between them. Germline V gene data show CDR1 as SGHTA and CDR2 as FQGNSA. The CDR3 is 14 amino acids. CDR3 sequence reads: CASSDSRGYYGYTF. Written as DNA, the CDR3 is TGTGCCAGCAGCGATAGCAGGGGTTACTATGGCTACACCTTC.

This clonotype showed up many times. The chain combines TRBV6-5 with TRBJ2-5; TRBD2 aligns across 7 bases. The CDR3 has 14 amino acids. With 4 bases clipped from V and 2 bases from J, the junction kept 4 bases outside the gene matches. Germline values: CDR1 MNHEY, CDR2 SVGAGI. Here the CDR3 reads CASSLAGRQETQYF. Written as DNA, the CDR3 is TGTGCCAGCAGTTTAGCGGGCCGGCAAGAGACCCAGTACTTC.

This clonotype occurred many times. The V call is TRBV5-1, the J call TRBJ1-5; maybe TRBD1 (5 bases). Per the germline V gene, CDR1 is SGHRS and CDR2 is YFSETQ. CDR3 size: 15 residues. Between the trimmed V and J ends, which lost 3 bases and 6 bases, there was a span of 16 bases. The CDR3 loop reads CASSWGPGEVQPQHF. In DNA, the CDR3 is TGCGCCAGCAGCTGGGGCCCCGGCGAGGTTCAGCCCCAGCATTTT.

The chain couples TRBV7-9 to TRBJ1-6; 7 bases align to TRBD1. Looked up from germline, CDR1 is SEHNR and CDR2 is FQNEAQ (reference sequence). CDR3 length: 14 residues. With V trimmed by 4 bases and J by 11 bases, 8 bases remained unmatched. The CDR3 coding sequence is TGTGCCAGCAGCTCCCAAACAGGGGACCCACCCCTCCACTTT. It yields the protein CASSSQTGDPPLHF.

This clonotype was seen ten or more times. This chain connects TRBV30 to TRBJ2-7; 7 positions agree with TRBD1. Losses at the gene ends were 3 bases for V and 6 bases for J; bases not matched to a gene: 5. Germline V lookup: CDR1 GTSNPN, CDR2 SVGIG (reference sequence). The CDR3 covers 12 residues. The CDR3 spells CAWSLQGLEQYF. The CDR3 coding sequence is TGTGCCTGGAGCCTACAGGGGCTCGAGCAGTACTTC.

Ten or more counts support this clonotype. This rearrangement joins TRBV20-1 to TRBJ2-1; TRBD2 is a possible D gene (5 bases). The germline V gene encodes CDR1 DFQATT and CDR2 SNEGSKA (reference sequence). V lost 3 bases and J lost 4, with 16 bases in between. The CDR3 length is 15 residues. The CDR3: CSASPAGTVYNEQFF. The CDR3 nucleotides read TGCAGTGCTAGCCCTGCGGGTACAGTTTACAATGAGCAGTTCTTC.

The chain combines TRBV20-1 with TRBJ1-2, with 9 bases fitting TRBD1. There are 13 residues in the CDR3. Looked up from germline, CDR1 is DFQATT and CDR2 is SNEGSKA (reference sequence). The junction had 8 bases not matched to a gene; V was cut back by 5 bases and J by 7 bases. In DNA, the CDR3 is TGCAGTGCTCAACAGGGGGCTGGGAGTGGCTACACCTTC. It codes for CSAQQGAGSGYTF.